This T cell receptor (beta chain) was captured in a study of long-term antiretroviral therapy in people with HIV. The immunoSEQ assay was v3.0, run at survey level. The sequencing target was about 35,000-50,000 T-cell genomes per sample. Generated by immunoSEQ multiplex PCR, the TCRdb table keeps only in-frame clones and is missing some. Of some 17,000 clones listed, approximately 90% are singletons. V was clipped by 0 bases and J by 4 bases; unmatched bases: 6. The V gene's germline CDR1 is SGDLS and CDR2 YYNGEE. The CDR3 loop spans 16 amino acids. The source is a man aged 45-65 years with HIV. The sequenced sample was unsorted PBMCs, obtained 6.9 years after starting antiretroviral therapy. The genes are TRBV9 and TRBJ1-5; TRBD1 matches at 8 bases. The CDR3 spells CASSVGTGGGNQPQHF. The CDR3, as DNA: TGTGCCAGCAGCGTAGGCACAGGGGGTGGTAATCAGCCCCAGCATTTT.